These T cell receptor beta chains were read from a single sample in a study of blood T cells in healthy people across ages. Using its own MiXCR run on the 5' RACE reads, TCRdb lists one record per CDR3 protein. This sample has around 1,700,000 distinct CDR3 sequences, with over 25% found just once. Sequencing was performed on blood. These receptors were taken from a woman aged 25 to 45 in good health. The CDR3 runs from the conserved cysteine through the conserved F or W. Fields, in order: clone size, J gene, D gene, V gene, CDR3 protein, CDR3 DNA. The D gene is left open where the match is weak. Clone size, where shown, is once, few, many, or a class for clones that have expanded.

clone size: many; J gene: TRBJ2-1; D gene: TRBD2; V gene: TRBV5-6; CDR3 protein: CASSSVVASGEQFF; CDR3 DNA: TGTGCCAGCAGCTCGGTTGTTGCTAGCGGTGAGCAGTTCTTC
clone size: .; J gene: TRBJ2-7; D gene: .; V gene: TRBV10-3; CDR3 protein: CAISPLSYEQYF; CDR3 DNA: TGTGCCATCAGTCCCCTCTCCTACGAGCAGTACTTC
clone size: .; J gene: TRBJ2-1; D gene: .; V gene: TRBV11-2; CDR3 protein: CASSILPDGEQFF; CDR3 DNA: TGTGCCAGCAGCATCCTTCCCGACGGTGAGCAGTTCTTC
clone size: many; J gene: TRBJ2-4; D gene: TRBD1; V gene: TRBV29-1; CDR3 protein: CSVEDPGQGKNIQYF; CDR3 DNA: TGCAGCGTTGAAGACCCTGGACAGGGGAAAAACATTCAGTACTTC
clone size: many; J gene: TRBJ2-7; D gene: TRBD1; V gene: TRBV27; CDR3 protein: CASSSGQGDYEQYF; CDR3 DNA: TGTGCCAGCAGCTCGGGACAGGGAGACTACGAGCAGTACTTC
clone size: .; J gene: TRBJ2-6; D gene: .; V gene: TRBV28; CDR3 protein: CASNQGGRPSGANVLTF; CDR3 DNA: TGTGCCAGCAACCAGGGGGGCAGGCCGTCCGGGGCCAACGTCCTGACTTTC
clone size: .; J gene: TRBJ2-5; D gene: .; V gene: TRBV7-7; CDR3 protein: CASSPRGQATETQYF; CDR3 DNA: TGTGCCAGCAGCCCACGGGGGCAGGCGACAGAGACCCAGTACTTC
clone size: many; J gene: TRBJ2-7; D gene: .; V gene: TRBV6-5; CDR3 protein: CAASNRGYEQYF; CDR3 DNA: TGTGCCGCCAGCAATAGGGGATACGAGCAGTACTTC
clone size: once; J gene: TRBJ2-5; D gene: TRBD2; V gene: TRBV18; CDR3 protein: CASLPRTSGDRETQYF; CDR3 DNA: TGTGCCAGCTTACCAAGGACTAGCGGGGACCGAGAGACCCAGTACTTC
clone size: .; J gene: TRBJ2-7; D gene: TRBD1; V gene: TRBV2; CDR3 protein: CVSRTGERNEQYF; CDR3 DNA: TGTGTCAGCAGGACAGGGGAAAGGAACGAGCAGTACTTC
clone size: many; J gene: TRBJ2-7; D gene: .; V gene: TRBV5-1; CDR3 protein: CASSLGPESSYEQYF; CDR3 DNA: TGCGCCAGCAGCTTGGGGCCAGAGAGCTCCTACGAGCAGTACTTC
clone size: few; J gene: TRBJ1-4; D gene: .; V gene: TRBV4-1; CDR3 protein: CASSQDFRGAGKLFF; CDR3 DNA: TGCGCCAGCAGCCAAGATTTTCGGGGGGCTGGGAAACTGTTTTTT
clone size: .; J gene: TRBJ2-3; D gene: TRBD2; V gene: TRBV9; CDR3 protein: CASSVLAGVPDTQYF; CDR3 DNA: TGTGCCAGCAGCGTACTAGCGGGAGTTCCAGATACGCAGTATTTT
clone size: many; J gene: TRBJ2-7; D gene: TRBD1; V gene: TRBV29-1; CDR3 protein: CSAVDRGGYEQYF; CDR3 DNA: TGCAGCGCCGTGGACAGGGGAGGCTACGAGCAGTACTTC
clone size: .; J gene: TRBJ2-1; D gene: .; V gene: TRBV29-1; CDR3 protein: CSVGGSSGEQFF; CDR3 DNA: TGCAGCGTTGGCGGTAGCTCAGGTGAGCAGTTCTTC
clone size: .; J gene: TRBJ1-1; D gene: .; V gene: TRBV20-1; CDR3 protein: CSADGVDTEAFF; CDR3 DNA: TGCAGTGCAGATGGGGTGGACACTGAAGCTTTCTTT
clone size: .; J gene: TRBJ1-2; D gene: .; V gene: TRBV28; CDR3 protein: CASGRNSMQGYTF; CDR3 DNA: TGTGCCAGCGGCCGGAATTCAATGCAAGGCTACACCTTC
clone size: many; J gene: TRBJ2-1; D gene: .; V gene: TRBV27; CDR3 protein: CASSLAAGPSYNEQFF; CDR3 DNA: TGTGCCAGCAGTTTAGCGGCGGGACCCTCCTACAATGAGCAGTTCTTC
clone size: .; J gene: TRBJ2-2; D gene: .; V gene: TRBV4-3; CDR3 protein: CASSQGNPRNTGELFF; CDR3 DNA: TGCGCCAGCAGCCAAGGGAATCCCAGGAACACCGGGGAGCTGTTTTTT
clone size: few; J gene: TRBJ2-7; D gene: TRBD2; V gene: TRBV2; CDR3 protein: CASSVPGGTNEQYF; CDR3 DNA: TGTGCCAGCAGTGTACCGGGAGGGACCAATGAGCAGTACTTC
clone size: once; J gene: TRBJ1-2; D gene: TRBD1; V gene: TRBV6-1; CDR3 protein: CASRESGTGLGGYTF; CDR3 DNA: TGTGCCAGCAGGGAGTCCGGGACAGGGTTAGGTGGCTACACCTTC
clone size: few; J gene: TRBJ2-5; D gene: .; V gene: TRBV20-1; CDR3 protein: CSAGAYQEAQYF; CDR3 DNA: TGCAGTGCTGGAGCGTACCAAGAGGCCCAGTACTTC
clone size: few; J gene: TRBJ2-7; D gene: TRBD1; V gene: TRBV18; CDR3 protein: CASSPYTGDYEQYF; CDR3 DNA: TGTGCCAGCTCACCTTATACAGGGGACTACGAGCAGTACTTC
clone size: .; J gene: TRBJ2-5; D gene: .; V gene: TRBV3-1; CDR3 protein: CASSQGEAPETQYF; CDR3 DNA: TGTGCCAGCAGCCAAGGTGAGGCACCAGAGACCCAGTACTTC
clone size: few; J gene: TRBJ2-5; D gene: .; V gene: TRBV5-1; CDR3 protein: CASSLVSGAEETQYF; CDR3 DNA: TGCGCCAGCAGCTTGGTCTCCGGGGCCGAAGAGACCCAGTACTTC
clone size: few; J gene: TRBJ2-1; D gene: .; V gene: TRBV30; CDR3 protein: CAWARLGEQFF; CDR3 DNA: TGTGCCTGGGCTCGGCTGGGTGAGCAGTTCTTC
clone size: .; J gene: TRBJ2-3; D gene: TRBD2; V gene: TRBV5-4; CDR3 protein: CAATGGAPSGTGATDTQYF; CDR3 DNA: TGTGCTGCAACCGGAGGGGCGCCTAGCGGGACGGGAGCCACAGATACGCAGTATTTT
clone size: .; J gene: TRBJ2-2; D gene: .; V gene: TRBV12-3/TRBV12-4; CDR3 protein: CASSLSTANTGELFF; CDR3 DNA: TGTGCCAGCAGTTTAAGCACCGCGAACACCGGGGAGCTGTTTTTT
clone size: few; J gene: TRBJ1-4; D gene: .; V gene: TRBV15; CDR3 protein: CATSRDREGLFF; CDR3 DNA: TGTGCCACCAGCAGAGACCGGGAGGGACTGTTTTTT
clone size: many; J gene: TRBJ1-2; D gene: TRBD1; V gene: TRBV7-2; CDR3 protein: CASSLLPGQGDRGYTF; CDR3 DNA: TGTGCCAGCAGCTTACTACCGGGACAGGGGGATCGGGGCTACACCTTC
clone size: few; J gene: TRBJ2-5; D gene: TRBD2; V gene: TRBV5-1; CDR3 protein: CASSREARETQYF; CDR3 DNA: TGCGCCAGCAGCCGGGAGGCCCGGGAGACCCAGTACTTC
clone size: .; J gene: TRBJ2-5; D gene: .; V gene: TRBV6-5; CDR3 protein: CATQIGGAQETQYF; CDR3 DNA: TGTGCCACCCAGATTGGAGGGGCGCAAGAGACCCAGTACTTC